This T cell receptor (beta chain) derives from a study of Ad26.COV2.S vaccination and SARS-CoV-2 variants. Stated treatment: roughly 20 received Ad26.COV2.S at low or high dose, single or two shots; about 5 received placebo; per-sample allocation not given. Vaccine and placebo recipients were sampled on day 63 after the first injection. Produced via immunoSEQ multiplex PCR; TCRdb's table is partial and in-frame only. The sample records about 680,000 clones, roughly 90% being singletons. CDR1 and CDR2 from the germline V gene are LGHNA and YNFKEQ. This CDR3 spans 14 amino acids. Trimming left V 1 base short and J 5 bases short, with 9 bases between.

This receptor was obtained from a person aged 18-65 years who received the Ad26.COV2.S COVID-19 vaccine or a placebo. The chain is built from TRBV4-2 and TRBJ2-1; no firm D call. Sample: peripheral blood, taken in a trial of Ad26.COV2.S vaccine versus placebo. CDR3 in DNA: TGTGCCAGCAGCCAAGGGACGGCGGACAATGAGCAGTTCTTC. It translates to CASSQGTADNEQFF.